This TCR beta chain stems from a study of cytomegalovirus exposure and HLA in healthy donors. Study conclusions and caveats: In a later analysis, an Asian-associated ancestry cluster reportedly showed fewer N-insertions than the approximately 610-donor mean. The sole available immune exposure information was CMV serostatus. Most subjects' HLA-A and HLA-B alleles were reportedly predicted from TCR beta sequences.

V gave up 2 bases and J gave up 5 bases; unmatched junction bases: 4. Germline V lookup: CDR1 LNHNV, CDR2 YYDKDF (reference sequence). CDR3 length: 15 amino acids. To note about this clone: Its cognate antigen is unknown.

The PCR used 60 Vbeta and 13 Jbeta primers. Sequencing used immunoSEQ multiplex PCR; TCRdb keeps in-frame clones, though not all of them. Found here are fewer than 75,000 clones, around four fifths of them singletons; the top ten hold around 4.7%. This TCR came from a woman aged 25 to 39 in good health and CMV-seronegative. The chain uses TRBV15 and TRBJ2-3; 10 nucleotides match TRBD2. Material: PBMCs. The CDR3 sequence: CATSRIIAGGDTQYF. As DNA, the CDR3 is TGTGCCACCAGCAGAATTATAGCGGGAGGAGATACGCAGTATTTT.